Below are 14 T cell receptor beta chains sequenced from a single sample in a study of blood T cells in healthy people across ages. Primers used in a second PCR of about 6 to 11 cycles were a sample-barcoded 5' primer and a J-beta primer mix. Each CDR3 protein is one row after TCRdb ran MiXCR on the 5' RACE reads. The sample yields approximately 790,000 distinct CDR3 sequences, about 62% seen once. The sample comprised blood. All receptors come from a man aged 30 to 45 in good health.

This chain uses TRBV4-1 with TRBJ1-1; no clear D gene. The CDR3 is 20 amino acids. V was trimmed by 0 bases and J by 1 base, leaving 24 bases between them. Looked up from germline, CDR1 is MGHRA and CDR2 is YSYEKL. The CDR3 sequence: CASSQDMRQLYTLRNTEAFF. CDR3 in DNA: TGCGCCAGCAGCCAAGATATGAGGCAGCTTTATACTCTTAGGAACACTGAAGCTTTCTTT.

V gene TRBV20-1 combines with J gene TRBJ2-5, with 7 bases matching TRBD2. After removal of 2 bases from V and 2 bases from J, the junction contained 8 bases not matched to a gene. This CDR3 spans 15 amino acids. Per germline, CDR1 DFQATT and CDR2 SNEGSKA (reference sequence). In DNA form, the CDR3 reads TGCAGTGCTAGATCGGAAGCGGGGAATCAAGAGACCCAGTACTTC. It is translated as CSARSEAGNQETQYF.

This chain connects TRBV30 to TRBJ1-4, with a possible D match to TRBD1 (5 bases). V was shortened by 1 base and J by 0 bases, with 12 bases between the two germline ends. Germline V lookup: CDR1 GTSNPN, CDR2 SVGIG (reference sequence). There are 16 residues in the CDR3. In nucleotides, the CDR3 is TGTGCCTGGAGTGAAACAGGAAGCGCAACTAATGAAAAACTGTTTTTT. Its protein is CAWSETGSATNEKLFF.

This clonotype has just a few counts. The chain has TRBV15 and TRBJ2-1; D unclear. This CDR3 is 15 amino acids long. The ends were cut back, 5 bases at V and 5 bases at J, with 16 bases in the middle. Germline V gene sequence: CDR1 LNHNV, CDR2 YYDKDF (reference sequence). The CDR3 DNA sequence: TGTGCCACCAGCCCAAAAGCTCTAATCCACAATGAGCAGTTCTTC. It translates to CATSPKALIHNEQFF.

The chain links TRBV24-1 to TRBJ1-2, with D possibly TRBD1 on 6 matching bases. CDR3 length equals 14 residues. Germline V gene sequence: CDR1 KGHDR, CDR2 SFDVKD. Trimming cost V 2 bases and J 3 bases, with 9 bases left between them. The CDR3 nucleotides are TGTGCCACCAGTGATTCCTCAGGGGACTATGGCTACACCTTC. Translated, it gives CATSDSSGDYGYTF.

In this sample, this clonotype turned up a few times. J is TRBJ2-4 and V is TRBV7-6; TRBD1 matches 9 bases. V was clipped by 3 bases and J by 13 bases; unmatched bases: 10. The germline gives CDR1 SGHVS, CDR2 FNYEAQ. This CDR3 has 14 amino acids. In DNA, the CDR3 is TGTGCCAGCAGCTTCGGGACAGGGCAGGTTGGGCAGTACTTC. Translating gives CASSFGTGQVGQYF.

The V call is TRBV15, the J call TRBJ2-4; D gene uncertain. The end of the DNA aligns better with TRBJ2-7, so the J call may be wrong. This CDR3 has 13 residues. Germline CDR1 is LNHNV and CDR2 is YYDKDF (reference sequence). CDR3 sequence: CATSRDPTYEQYF. CDR3 bases: TGTGCCACCAGCAGAGATCCCACATACGAGCAGTACTTC.

The V call is TRBV27, the J call TRBJ2-7; tentative D call: TRBD1 (6 bases). Between the trimmed V and J ends, which lost 2 bases and 0 bases, there was a span of 17 bases. CDR1 and CDR2 from the germline V gene are MNHEY and SMNVEV (reference sequence). CDR3 length: 17 residues. This CDR3 is CASSLGSGAYYSYEQYF. The CDR3 coding sequence is TGTGCCAGCAGTTTAGGGTCAGGGGCCTACTACTCCTACGAGCAGTACTTC.

This clonotype came up a few times. The V call is TRBV29-1, the J call TRBJ2-1; TRBD1 or TRBD2 may be the D gene (5 bases each). CDR3 size: 14 residues. V shed 8 bases and J shed 6 bases, with 20 bases lying between them. Per the germline V gene, CDR1 is SQVTM and CDR2 is ANQGSEA. The DNA for the CDR3 is TGCAGCCAGACACGGACGACTGGGGGCAATGAGCAGTTCTTC. This codes for CSQTRTTGGNEQFF.

The chain carries TRBV5-6 and TRBJ2-4; D tentatively reads TRBD1 or TRBD2 (5 bases each). V was clipped by 4 bases and J by 7 bases, with 24 bases between them. CDR3 length equals 17 residues. Germline CDR1 is SGHDT and CDR2 is YYEEEE. The CDR3 is CASSPLWDDINANIQYF. For the CDR3, the DNA is TGTGCCAGCAGCCCGCTGTGGGACGATATTAATGCCAACATTCAGTACTTC.

The V call is TRBV7-2, the J call TRBJ2-7; the match to TRBD1 covers 10 bases. The CDR3 extends over 16 amino acids. The V and J ends lost 4 bases and 5 bases, in that order; junction bases with no gene match: 11. The germline V gene encodes CDR1 SGHTA and CDR2 FQGNSA. The CDR3 sequence is CASSSPPGQGRHEQYF. DNA of the CDR3: TGTGCCAGCAGCTCACCACCGGGACAGGGGAGACACGAGCAGTACTTC.

The rearrangement uses TRBV9 and TRBJ2-5, with D possibly being TRBD2 (5 bases). CDR1 and CDR2 (germline): SGDLS, YYNGEE. V was pared by 3 bases and J by 7 bases, with 13 bases between. This CDR3 region has 13 residues. The CDR3 nucleotides read TGTGCCAGCAGCGACGGGGTAGAGGGGACCCAGTACTTC. Translating it yields CASSDGVEGTQYF.

With regard to this clonotype: The junction departs from germline at one end; a sequencing error may be responsible. V is TRBV6-2 or TRBV6-3 and J is TRBJ2-5; weak D call: TRBD1 (6 bases). With the DNA end fitting TRBJ2-7 better, the J assignment may be wrong. This CDR3 has 13 residues. Per germline, CDR1 MNHEY and CDR2 SVGEGT. The CDR3 protein is CTSRQDSPYEQYF. For the CDR3, the DNA is TGTACCAGCCGCCAGGACAGTCCCTACGAGCAGTACTTC.

The V call is TRBV7-2, the J call TRBJ2-5; 7 positions match TRBD2. The CDR3 is 15 residues long. Looked up from germline, CDR1 is SGHTA and CDR2 is FQGNSA. V gave up 2 bases and J gave up 5 bases; unmatched junction bases: 8. This chain's CDR3 is CASSLSLAVRETQYF. CDR3 bases: TGTGCCAGCAGCTTAAGCCTAGCGGTGAGGGAGACCCAGTACTTC.